Listed below are T cell receptor beta chains from one sample, sequenced in a study of blood T cell repertoires in COVID-19. TCRdb's copy holds only in-frame clones and misses some; the assay was immunoSEQ multiplex PCR. This sample has around 160,000 clones, with 65% to 90% found just once. Sequencing input: peripheral blood. These receptors originate from a man aged 55-75 years with acute or convalescent COVID-19. Each CDR3 is given with its conserved first and last residue. The D gene is left open where the match is weak. Rows give clone size only sometimes, using once, few, many, or a class for an expanded clone.

j_call,v_call,clone_size,d_call,cdr3_aa,cdr3_nt
TRBJ1-1,TRBV18,NA,NA,CASSPTGRDTEAFF,TGTGCCAGCTCACCTACGGGGAGGGACACTGAAGCTTTCTTT
TRBJ1-1,TRBV18,NA,TRBD1,CASSLNVDRRSAEAFF,TGTGCCAGCTCGCTCAACGTGGACAGGCGGAGCGCTGAAGCTTTCTTT
TRBJ2-7,TRBV21-1,NA,NA,CASGGLYSYEQYF,TGTGCCAGCGGGGGACTATACTCCTACGAGCAGTACTTC
TRBJ1-1,TRBV4-1,few,NA,CASSLRTVIGIKNTEAFF,TGCGCCAGCAGCCTACGCACCGTAATCGGTATAAAAAACACTGAAGCTTTCTTT
TRBJ1-1,TRBV18,NA,TRBD1,CASSPGLGQGPNTEAFF,TGTGCCAGCTCACCAGGGTTGGGACAGGGGCCGAACACTGAAGCTTTCTTT
TRBJ2-7,TRBV7-9,once,NA,CASAAFFAGSSYEQYF,TGTGCCAGCGCGGCTTTCTTCGCCGGTTCAAGCTACGAGCAGTACTTC
TRBJ1-5,TRBV6-1,NA,TRBD1,CASSVGTENSNQPQHF,TGTGCCAGCAGTGTAGGGACAGAAAATAGCAATCAGCCCCAGCATTTT
TRBJ1-2,TRBV27,once,NA,CASSSSPPYGYTF,TGTGCCAGCAGTTCTTCCCCCCCCTATGGCTACACCTTC
TRBJ1-2,TRBV18,NA,NA,CASSADRTNYGYTF,TGTGCCAGCTCAGCCGACAGGACAAACTATGGCTACACCTTC
TRBJ1-4,TRBV5-6,NA,NA,CASSFGPLATNEKLFF,TGTGCCAGCAGCTTTGGCCCCCTTGCAACTAATGAAAAACTGTTTTTT
TRBJ2-3,TRBV28,NA,TRBD1,CASRPTGGTDTQYF,TGTGCCAGCAGGCCGACAGGGGGCACAGATACGCAGTATTTT
TRBJ2-7,TRBV11-3,NA,TRBD1,CASSFDRASEQYF,TGTGCCAGCAGCTTCGACAGGGCGTCCGAGCAGTACTTC
TRBJ2-3,TRBV9,few,NA,CASSVGFLTSGDTQYF,TGTGCCAGCAGCGTAGGATTCCTTACTAGTGGAGATACGCAGTATTTT
TRBJ1-1,TRBV6-2/TRBV6-3,NA,TRBD1,CASSYGAGGAGNTEAFF,TGTGCCAGCAGTTACGGGGCAGGGGGCGCGGGGAACACTGAAGCTTTCTTT
TRBJ2-2,TRBV5-6,few,NA,CASSLFGTRVNTGELFF,TGTGCCAGCAGCTTATTCGGGACAAGGGTGAACACCGGGGAGCTGTTTTTT
TRBJ2-7,TRBV6-5,few,TRBD2,CASSYSPRTSGNEQYF,TGTGCCAGCAGTTACTCCCCCCGGACTAGCGGGAACGAGCAGTACTTC
TRBJ1-2,TRBV27,NA,TRBD1,CASGPGTGAYGYTF,TGTGCCAGCGGCCCCGGGACAGGGGCTTATGGCTACACCTTC
TRBJ1-4,TRBV19,NA,TRBD1,CASSLRDRRINEKLFF,TGTGCCAGTAGTCTACGGGACAGAAGAATTAATGAAAAACTGTTTTTT
TRBJ1-5,TRBV28,NA,NA,CASSSLLVEGLRPQHF,TGTGCCAGCAGTTCCCTCCTTGTGGAGGGCTTGCGACCCCAGCATTTT
TRBJ1-4,TRBV9,NA,TRBD1,CASSPGTGTEKLFF,TGTGCCAGCAGCCCCGGGACAGGAACGGAAAAACTGTTTTTT
TRBJ1-5,TRBV6-5,NA,NA,CASSDGKGPQHF,TGTGCCAGCAGCGACGGGAAAGGTCCCCAGCATTTT
TRBJ1-5,TRBV18,NA,NA,CASTVRSLDYSNQPQHF,TGTGCCAGCACAGTCCGATCCCTCGATTATAGCAATCAGCCCCAGCATTTT
TRBJ1-4,TRBV18,NA,NA,CASSKGGIQEKLFF,TGTGCCAGCTCAAAAGGAGGAATACAGGAAAAACTGTTTTTT
TRBJ2-2,TRBV3-1/TRBV3-2,NA,TRBD1,CASSPMRSGTGGTGELFF,TGTGCCAGCAGCCCTATGAGGTCCGGGACAGGGGGAACCGGGGAGCTGTTTTTT
TRBJ2-2,TRBV29-1,NA,NA,CSVAREANTGELFF,TGCAGCGTTGCCAGGGAGGCGAACACCGGGGAGCTGTTTTTT
TRBJ2-1,TRBV18,NA,NA,CASSPIDNEQFF,TGTGCCAGCTCACCGATAGACAATGAGCAGTTCTTC
TRBJ1-1,TRBV28,NA,NA,CASSPPRDTEAFF,TGTGCCAGCAGTCCCCCCAGGGACACTGAAGCTTTCTTT
TRBJ1-1,TRBV27,NA,NA,CASSLRTDLNTEAFF,TGTGCCAGCAGTTTGAGGACAGACTTGAACACTGAAGCTTTCTTT
TRBJ2-7,TRBV9,few,TRBD2,CASSVSGLASYEQYF,TGTGCCAGCAGCGTATCGGGACTAGCTTCCTACGAGCAGTACTTC
TRBJ2-7,TRBV6-5,NA,TRBD2,CASKGGGAYEQYF,TGTGCCAGCAAAGGTGGGGGGGCCTACGAGCAGTACTTC
TRBJ1-4,TRBV28,NA,NA,CASSLGAATNEKLFF,TGTGCCAGCAGTTTAGGGGCAGCAACTAATGAAAAACTGTTTTTT